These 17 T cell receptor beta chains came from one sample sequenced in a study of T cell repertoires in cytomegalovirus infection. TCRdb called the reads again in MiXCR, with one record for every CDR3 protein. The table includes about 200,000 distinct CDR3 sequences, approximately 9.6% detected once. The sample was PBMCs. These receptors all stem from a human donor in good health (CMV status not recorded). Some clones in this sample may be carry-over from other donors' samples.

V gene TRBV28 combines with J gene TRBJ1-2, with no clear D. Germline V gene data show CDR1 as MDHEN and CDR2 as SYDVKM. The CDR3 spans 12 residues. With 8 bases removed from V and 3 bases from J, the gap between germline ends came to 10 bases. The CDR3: CASLRRDYGYTF. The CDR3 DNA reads TGTGCCAGCTTGCGGAGGGACTATGGCTACACCTTC.

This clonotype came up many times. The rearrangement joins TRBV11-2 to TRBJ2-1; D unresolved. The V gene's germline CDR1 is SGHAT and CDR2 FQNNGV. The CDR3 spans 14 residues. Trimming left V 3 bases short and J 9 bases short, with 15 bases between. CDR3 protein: CASSFPAKGTEQFF. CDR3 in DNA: TGTGCCAGCAGCTTCCCCGCCAAAGGAACTGAGCAGTTCTTC.

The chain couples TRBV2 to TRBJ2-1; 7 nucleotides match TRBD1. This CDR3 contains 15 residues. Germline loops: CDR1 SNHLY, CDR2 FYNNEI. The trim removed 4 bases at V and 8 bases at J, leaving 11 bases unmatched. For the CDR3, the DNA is TGTGCCAGCAGTGTTACAGGGGCCAGGGGCGATGAGCAGTTCTTC. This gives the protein CASSVTGARGDEQFF.

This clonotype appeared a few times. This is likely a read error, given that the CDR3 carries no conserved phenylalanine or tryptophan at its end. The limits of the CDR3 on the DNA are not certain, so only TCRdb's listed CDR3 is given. The chain's CDR3 is CASSPTQGTGETPS. The V call is TRBV23-1, the J call TRBJ2-4; the DNA was not compared with TRBD1, the D call given in the table. TRBV23-1 is designated an ORF whose function remains uncertain. Termini included, the CDR3 measures 14 amino acids.

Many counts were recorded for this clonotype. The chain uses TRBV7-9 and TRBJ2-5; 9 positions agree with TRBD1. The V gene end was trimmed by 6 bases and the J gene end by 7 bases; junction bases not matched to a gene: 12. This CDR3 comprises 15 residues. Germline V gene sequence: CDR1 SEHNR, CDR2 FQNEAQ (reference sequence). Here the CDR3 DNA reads TGTGCCAGCAGTCCAACGCGGACAGGGGACGGGACCCAGTACTTC. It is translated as CASSPTRTGDGTQYF.

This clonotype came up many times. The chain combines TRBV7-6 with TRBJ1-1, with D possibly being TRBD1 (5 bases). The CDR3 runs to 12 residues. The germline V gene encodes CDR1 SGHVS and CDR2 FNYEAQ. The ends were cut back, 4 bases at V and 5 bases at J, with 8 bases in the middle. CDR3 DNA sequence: TGTGCCAGCAGCTCCAGGGTGACTGAAGCTTTCTTT. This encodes CASSSRVTEAFF.

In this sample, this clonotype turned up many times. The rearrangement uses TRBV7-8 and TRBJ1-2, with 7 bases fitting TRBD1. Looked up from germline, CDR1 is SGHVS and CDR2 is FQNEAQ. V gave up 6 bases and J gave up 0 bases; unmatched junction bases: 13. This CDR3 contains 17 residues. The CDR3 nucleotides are TGTGCCAGCAGGAGACAGGGAGCCCTAGAAGCTAACTATGGCTACACCTTC. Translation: CASRRQGALEANYGYTF.

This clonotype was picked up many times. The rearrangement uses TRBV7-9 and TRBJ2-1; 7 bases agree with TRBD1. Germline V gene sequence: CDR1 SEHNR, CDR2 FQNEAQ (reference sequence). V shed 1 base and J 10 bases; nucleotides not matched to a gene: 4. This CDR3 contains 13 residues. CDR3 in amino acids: CASSLGSGQEQFF. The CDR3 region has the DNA TGTGCCAGCAGCTTAGGATCGGGACAGGAGCAGTTCTTC. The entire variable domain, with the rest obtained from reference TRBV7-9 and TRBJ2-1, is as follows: DTGVSQNPRHKITKRGQNVTFRCDPISEHNRLYWYRQTLGQGPEFLTYFQNEAQLEKSRLLSDRFSAERPKGSFSTLEIQRTEQGDSAMYLCASSLGSGQEQFFGPGTRLTVL.

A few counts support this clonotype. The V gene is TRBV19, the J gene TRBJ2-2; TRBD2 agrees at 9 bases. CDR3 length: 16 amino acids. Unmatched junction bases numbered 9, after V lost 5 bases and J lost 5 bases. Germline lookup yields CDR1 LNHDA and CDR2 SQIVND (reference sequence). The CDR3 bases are TGTGCCAGTAGTCCACGGACTAGCGTCCGAACCGGGGAGCTGTTTTTT. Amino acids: CASSPRTSVRTGELFF.

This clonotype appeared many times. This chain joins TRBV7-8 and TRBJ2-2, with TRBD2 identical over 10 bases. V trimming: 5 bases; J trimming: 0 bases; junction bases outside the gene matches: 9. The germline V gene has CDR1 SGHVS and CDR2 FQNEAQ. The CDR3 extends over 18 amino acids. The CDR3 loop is CASSLTGTSASNTGELFF. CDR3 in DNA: TGTGCCAGCAGCCTCACCGGGACTAGCGCCTCGAACACCGGGGAGCTGTTTTTT.

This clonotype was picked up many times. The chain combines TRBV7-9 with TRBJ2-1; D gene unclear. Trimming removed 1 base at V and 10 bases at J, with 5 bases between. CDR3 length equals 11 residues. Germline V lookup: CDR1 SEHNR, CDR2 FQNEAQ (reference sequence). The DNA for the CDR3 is TGTGCCAGCAGCTTAGGTCCAGAGCAGTTCTTC. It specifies CASSLGPEQFF. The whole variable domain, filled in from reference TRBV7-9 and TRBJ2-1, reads DTGVSQNPRHKITKRGQNVTFRCDPISEHNRLYWYRQTLGQGPEFLTYFQNEAQLEKSRLLSDRFSAERPKGSFSTLEIQRTEQGDSAMYLCASSLGPEQFFGPGTRLTVL.

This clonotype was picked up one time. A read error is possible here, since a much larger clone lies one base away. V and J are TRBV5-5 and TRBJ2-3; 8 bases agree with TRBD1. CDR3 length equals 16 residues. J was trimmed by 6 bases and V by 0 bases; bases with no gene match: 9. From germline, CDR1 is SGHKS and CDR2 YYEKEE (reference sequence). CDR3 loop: CASSLVGTGRGDTQYF. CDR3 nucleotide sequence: TGTGCCAGCAGCTTGGTCGGGACAGGTCGAGGGGATACGCAGTATTTT.

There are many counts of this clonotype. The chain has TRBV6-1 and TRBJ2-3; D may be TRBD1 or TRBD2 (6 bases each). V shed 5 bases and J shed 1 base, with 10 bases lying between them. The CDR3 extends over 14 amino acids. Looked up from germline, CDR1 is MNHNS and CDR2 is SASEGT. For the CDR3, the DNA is TGTGCCAGCAGTTGGAGGGGGGGCACAGATACGCAGTATTTT. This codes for CASSWRGGTDTQYF.

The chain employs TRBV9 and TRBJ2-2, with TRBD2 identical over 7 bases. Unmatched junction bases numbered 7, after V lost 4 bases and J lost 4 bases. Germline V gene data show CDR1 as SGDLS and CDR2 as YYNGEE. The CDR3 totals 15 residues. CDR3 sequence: CASSPTGGGTGELFF. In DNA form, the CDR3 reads TGTGCCAGCAGCCCGACCGGCGGGGGCACCGGGGAGCTGTTTTTT. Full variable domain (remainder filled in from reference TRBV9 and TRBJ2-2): DSGVTQTPKHLITATGQRVTLRCSPRSGDLSVYWYQQSLDQGLQFLIQYYNGEERAKGNILERFSAQQFPDLHSELNLSSLELGDSALYFCASSPTGGGTGELFFGEGSRLTVL.

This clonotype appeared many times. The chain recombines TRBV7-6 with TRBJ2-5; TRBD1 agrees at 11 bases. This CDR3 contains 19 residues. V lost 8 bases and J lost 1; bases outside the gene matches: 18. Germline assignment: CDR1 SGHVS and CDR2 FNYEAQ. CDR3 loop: CASRKDGRGQGAVQETQYF. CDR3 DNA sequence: TGTGCCAGCCGAAAAGACGGGCGTGGACAGGGGGCAGTCCAAGAGACCCAGTACTTC.

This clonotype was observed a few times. CDR3 region: CASGLGLASADTQYF. CDR3 nucleotides: TGTGCTAGTGGCCTGGGACTAGCATCAGCAGATACGCAGTATTTT. This chain joins TRBV12-5 and TRBJ2-3, with 9 bases that match TRBD2. V was pared by 6 bases and J by 4 bases, with 8 bases of the junction left unmatched. CDR1 LGHNT and CDR2 FRNRAP come from the germline V gene. The CDR3 loop spans 15 amino acids. The full variable domain, with the rest looked up from reference TRBV12-5 and TRBJ2-3, is DARVTQTPRHKVTEMGQEVTMRCQPILGHNTVFWYRQTMMQGLELLAYFRNRAPLDDSGMPKDRFSAEMPDATLATLKIQPSEPRDSAVYFCASGLGLASADTQYFGPGTRLTVL.

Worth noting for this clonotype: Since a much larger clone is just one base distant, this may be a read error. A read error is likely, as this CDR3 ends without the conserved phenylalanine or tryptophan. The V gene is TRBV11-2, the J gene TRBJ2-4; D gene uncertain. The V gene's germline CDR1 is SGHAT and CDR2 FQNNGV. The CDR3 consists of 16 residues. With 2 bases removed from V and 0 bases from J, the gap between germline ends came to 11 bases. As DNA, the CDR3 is TGTGCCAGCAGCTTACTCGGAGAGGCAGCCAAAAACATTCAGTACTCC. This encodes CASSLLGEAAKNIQYS.